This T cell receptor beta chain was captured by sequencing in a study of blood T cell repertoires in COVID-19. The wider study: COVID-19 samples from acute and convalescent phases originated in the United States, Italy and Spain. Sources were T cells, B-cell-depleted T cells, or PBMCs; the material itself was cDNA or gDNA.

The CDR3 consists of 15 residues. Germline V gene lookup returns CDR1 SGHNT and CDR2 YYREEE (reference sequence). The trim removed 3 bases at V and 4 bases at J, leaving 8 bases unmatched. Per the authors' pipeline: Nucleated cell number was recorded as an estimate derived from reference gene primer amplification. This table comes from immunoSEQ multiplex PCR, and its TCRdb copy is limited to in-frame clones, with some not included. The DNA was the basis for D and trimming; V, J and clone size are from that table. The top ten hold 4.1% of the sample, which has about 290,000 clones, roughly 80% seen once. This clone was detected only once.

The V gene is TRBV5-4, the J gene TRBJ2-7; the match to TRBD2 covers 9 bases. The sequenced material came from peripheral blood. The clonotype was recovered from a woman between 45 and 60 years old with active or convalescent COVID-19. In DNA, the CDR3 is TGTGCCAGCAGCTGGCAGCTGGCGGGAGGGTACGAGCAGTACTTC. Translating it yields CASSWQLAGGYEQYF.